These 14 T cell receptor beta chains originate from one sample sequenced in a study of shared clonotypes between healthy human individuals. The data were produced by immunoSEQ multiplex PCR, yet TCRdb's version contains in-frame clones alone and is incomplete. The table includes 950,000 to 1,300,000 clones, around 74% detected once. Material: memory CD4+ T cells sorted from blood. Subset here: CD45RA-negative fraction. The source is a man between 18 and 35 years old in good health.

The V call is TRBV30, the J call TRBJ2-2; no firm D call. CDR3 length equals 14 residues. The V gene's germline CDR1 is GTSNPN and CDR2 SVGIG (reference sequence). Between the trimmed V and J ends, which lost 3 bases and 6 bases, there was a span of 14 bases. The DNA of the CDR3 is TGTGCCTGGAGCCAAGGGTGGAGTCCCGGGGAGCTGTTTTTT. Protein product: CAWSQGWSPGELFF.

This clone occurred once. The V and J genes are TRBV11-2 and TRBJ1-6; D is perhaps TRBD1 (6 bases). The CDR3 sequence is 17 residues long. Germline V gives CDR1 SGHAT, CDR2 FQNNGV. V was shortened by 1 base and J by 7 bases, with 17 bases between the two germline ends. CDR3 residues: CASSLGSDRLLNSPLHF. CDR3 nucleotides: TGTGCCAGCAGCTTAGGGTCCGACAGGCTGTTAAATTCACCCCTCCACTTT.

This sequence joins TRBV2 and TRBJ1-1; D is undetermined. This CDR3 contains 15 residues. The V and J ends lost 6 bases and 1 base respectively, with 15 bases between them. Germline CDR1 and CDR2: SNHLY and FYNNEI. The CDR3 loop reads CASSVLNTENTEAFF. The CDR3 DNA reads TGTGCCAGCAGCGTACTTAACACCGAGAACACTGAAGCTTTCTTT.

The V call is TRBV5-4, the J call TRBJ1-2; 11 positions agree with TRBD1. The CDR3 extends over 13 amino acids. J was trimmed by 4 bases and V by 5 bases; bases with no gene match: 1. Germline CDR1 reads SGHNT; CDR2 reads YYREEE (reference sequence). CDR3 protein: CASRGTGGYGYTF. Here the CDR3 DNA reads TGTGCCAGCAGAGGGACAGGGGGCTATGGCTACACCTTC.

This clone was detected many times. J is TRBJ2-1 and V is TRBV10-2, with D possibly matching TRBD1 (6 bases). With 7 bases removed from V and 4 bases from J, the gap between germline ends came to 14 bases. CDR3 size: 14 residues. Germline CDR1 reads WSHSY; CDR2 reads SAAADI. The CDR3 protein is CASTGQIAYNEQFF. The CDR3 DNA follows: TGCGCCAGCACCGGACAGATAGCTTACAATGAGCAGTTCTTC.

The chain employs TRBV30 and TRBJ1-5; D is unclear. V was cut by 0 bases and J by 2 bases, with 8 bases left in between. This CDR3 has 14 residues. Germline V gene data show CDR1 as GTSNPN and CDR2 as SVGIG (reference sequence). This CDR3 is CAWSVSQRNQPQHF. The CDR3 nucleotides are TGTGCCTGGAGTGTATCCCAGCGCAATCAGCCCCAGCATTTT. The full variable domain, completed using reference TRBV30 and TRBJ1-5, is SQTIHQWPATLVQPVGSPLSLECTVEGTSNPNLYWYRQAAGRGLQLLFYSVGIGQISSEVPQNLSASRPQDRQFILSSKKLLLSDSGFYLCAWSVSQRNQPQHFGDGTRLSIL.

The rearrangement uses TRBV30 and TRBJ1-2, with D unresolved. This CDR3 has 13 amino acids. V was shortened by 2 bases and J by 6 bases, with 13 bases between the two germline ends. From germline, CDR1 is GTSNPN and CDR2 SVGIG (reference sequence). The CDR3 loop reads CAWSKFGSHGYTF. CDR3 DNA sequence: TGTGCCTGGAGTAAGTTCGGGTCCCATGGCTACACCTTC.

This clone was detected only once. The chain couples TRBV6-5 to TRBJ2-7; D is perhaps TRBD1 (6 bases). V lost 7 bases and J lost 0, with 13 bases in between. CDR3 length equals 14 residues. Germline lookup yields CDR1 MNHEY and CDR2 SVGAGI. The DNA of the CDR3 is TGTGCCAGCAAGGCCAGGGGTAGCTCCTACGAGCAGTACTTC. This gives the protein CASKARGSSYEQYF.

There are many counts of this clone. This chain uses TRBV6-1 with TRBJ2-3, with D tentatively TRBD1 or TRBD2 (5 bases each). Germline assignment: CDR1 MNHNS and CDR2 SASEGT. With 3 bases removed from V and 2 bases from J, the gap between germline ends came to 9 bases. The CDR3 length is 14 residues. The DNA of the CDR3 is TGTGCCAGCAGTGAGGGACGATTCACAGATACGCAGTATTTT. It translates to CASSEGRFTDTQYF.

The rearrangement links TRBV7-9 to TRBJ1-4; TRBD1 might be the D (5 bases). The CDR3 is 15 residues long. Germline values: CDR1 SEHNR, CDR2 FQNEAQ (reference sequence). Trimming removed 5 bases at V and 8 bases at J, with 18 bases between. The CDR3: CASSLTQGPEEKLFF. CDR3 coding DNA: TGTGCCAGCAGCCTAACCCAGGGTCCCGAGGAAAAACTGTTTTTT.

The chain is built from TRBV5-8 and TRBJ1-5; D gene uncertain. The V gene lost 4 bases and the J gene lost 2 bases, with 10 bases spanning the gap. The length of the CDR3 is 14 residues. Germline CDR1 and CDR2: SGHTS and YDEGEE. CDR3 bases: TGTGCCAGCAGCCCCGTATGGGGCAATCAGCCCCAGCATTTT. It translates to CASSPVWGNQPQHF.

The V and J genes are TRBV28 and TRBJ2-7; 9 bases are a match to TRBD2. This CDR3 contains 15 residues. Germline V gene data show CDR1 as MDHEN and CDR2 as SYDVKM. V was clipped by 2 bases and J by 5 bases; unmatched bases: 7. Here the CDR3 DNA reads TGTGCCAGCAGTTTAGGCGGGGGGGCAACGAACGAGCAGTACTTC. Translating it yields CASSLGGGATNEQYF.

This clone was counted once. The rearrangement links TRBV4-1 to TRBJ2-5, with D possibly being TRBD1 or TRBD2 (5 bases each). Germline CDR1 reads MGHRA; CDR2 reads YSYEKL. Trimming cost V 0 bases and J 5 bases, with 13 bases left between them. The CDR3 is made up of 15 amino acids. The CDR3 coding sequence is TGCGCCAGCAGCCAAGATCTTCGGGGCTTGGAGACCCAGTACTTC. Its translation is CASSQDLRGLETQYF.

In its sample, this clone was seen many times. This specimen includes other DNA sequences encoding the same CDR3. The chain uses TRBV2 and TRBJ2-3, with TRBD1 identical over 11 bases. The CDR3 runs 15 residues. The germline gives CDR1 SNHLY, CDR2 FYNNEI. The trim removed 3 bases at V and 1 base at J, leaving 0 bases unmatched. CDR3 DNA: TGTGCCAGCAGTGAGGGACAGGGGGGCACAGATACGCAGTATTTT. Translating it yields CASSEGQGGTDTQYF.